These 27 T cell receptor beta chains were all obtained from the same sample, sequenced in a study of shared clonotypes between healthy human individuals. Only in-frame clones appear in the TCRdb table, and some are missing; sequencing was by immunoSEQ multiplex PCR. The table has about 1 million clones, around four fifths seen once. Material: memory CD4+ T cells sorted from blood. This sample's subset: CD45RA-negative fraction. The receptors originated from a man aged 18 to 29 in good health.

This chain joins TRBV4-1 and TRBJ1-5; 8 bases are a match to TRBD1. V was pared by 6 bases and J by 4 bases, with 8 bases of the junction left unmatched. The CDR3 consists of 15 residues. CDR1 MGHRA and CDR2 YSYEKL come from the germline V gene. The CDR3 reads CASRSTGTGNQPQHF. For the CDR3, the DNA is TGCGCCAGCAGATCTACCGGGACAGGTAATCAGCCCCAGCATTTT.

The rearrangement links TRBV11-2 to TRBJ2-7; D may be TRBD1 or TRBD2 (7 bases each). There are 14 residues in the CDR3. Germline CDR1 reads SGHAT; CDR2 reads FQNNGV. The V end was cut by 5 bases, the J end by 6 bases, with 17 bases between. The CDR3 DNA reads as TGTGCCAGCAGCCGACAGGGAGGGTGGCCCGAGCAGTACTTC. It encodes CASSRQGGWPEQYF.

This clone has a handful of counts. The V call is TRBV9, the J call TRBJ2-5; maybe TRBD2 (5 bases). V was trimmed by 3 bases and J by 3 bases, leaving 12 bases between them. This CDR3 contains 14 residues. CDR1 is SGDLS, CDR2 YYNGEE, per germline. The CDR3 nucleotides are TGTGCCAGCAGCGCCGGACTGGTTAAAGAGACCCAGTACTTC. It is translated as CASSAGLVKETQYF. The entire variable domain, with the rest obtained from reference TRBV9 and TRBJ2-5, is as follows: DSGVTQTPKHLITATGQRVTLRCSPRSGDLSVYWYQQSLDQGLQFLIQYYNGEERAKGNILERFSAQQFPDLHSELNLSSLELGDSALYFCASSAGLVKETQYFGPGTRLLVL.

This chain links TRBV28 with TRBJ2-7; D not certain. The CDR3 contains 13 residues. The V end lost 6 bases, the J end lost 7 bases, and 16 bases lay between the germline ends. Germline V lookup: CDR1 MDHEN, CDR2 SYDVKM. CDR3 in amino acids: CASRASGQGEQYF. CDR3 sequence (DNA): TGTGCCAGCAGGGCCTCGGGCCAAGGGGAGCAGTACTTC. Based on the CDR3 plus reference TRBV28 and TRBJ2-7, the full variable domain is DVKVTQSSRYLVKRTGEKVFLECVQDMDHENMFWYRQDPGLGLRLIYFSYDVKMKEKGDIPEGYSVSREKKERFSLILESASTNQTSMYLCASRASGQGEQYFGPGTRLTVT.

This CDR3 is CASSQTGGAGGYTF. Written as DNA, the CDR3 is TGTGCCAGCAGCCAAACAGGGGGCGCAGGTGGCTACACCTTC. The gene calls are TRBV28 and TRBJ1-2; 9 positions match TRBD1. Trimming cost V 6 bases and J 7 bases; bases outside gene matches: 9. Germline lookup yields CDR1 MDHEN and CDR2 SYDVKM. This CDR3 spans 14 amino acids.

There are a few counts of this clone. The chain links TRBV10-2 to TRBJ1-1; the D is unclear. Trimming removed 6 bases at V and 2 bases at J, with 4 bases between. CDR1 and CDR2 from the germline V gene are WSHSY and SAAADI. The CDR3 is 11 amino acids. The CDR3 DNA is TGCGCCAGCAGGGAAAACACTGAAGCTTTCTTT. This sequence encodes CASRENTEAFF.

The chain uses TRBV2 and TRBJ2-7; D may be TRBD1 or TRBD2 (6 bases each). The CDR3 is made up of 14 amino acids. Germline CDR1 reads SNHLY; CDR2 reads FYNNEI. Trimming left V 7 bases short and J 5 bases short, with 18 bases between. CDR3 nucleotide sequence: TGTGCCAGCACATGGAGGGGACAAGTCCACGAGCAGTACTTC. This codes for CASTWRGQVHEQYF.

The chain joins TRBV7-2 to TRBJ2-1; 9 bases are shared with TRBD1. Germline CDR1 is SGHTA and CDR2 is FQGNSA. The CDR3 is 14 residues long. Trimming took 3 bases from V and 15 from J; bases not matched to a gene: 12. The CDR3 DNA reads TGTGCCAGCAGCTTGAGGGACAGGGTCTCCGCAGGGTTCTTC. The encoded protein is CASSLRDRVSAGFF.

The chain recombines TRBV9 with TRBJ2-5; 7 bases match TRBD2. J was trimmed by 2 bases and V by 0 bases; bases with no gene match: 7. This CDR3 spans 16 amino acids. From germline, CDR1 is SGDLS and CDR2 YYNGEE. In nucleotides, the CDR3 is TGTGCCAGCAGCGTAGGCGGGAGCGGGATACAAGAGACCCAGTACTTC. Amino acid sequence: CASSVGGSGIQETQYF.

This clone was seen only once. Here the CDR3 reads CASSAAGTWETQYF. For the CDR3, the DNA is TGTGCCAGCAGCGCAGCCGGGACTTGGGAGACCCAGTACTTC. The rearrangement uses TRBV7-9 and TRBJ2-5; D is perhaps TRBD2 (6 bases). Trimming took off 5 bases at V and 5 bases at J, with 15 bases between the two ends. From germline, CDR1 is SEHNR and CDR2 FQNEAQ (reference sequence). CDR3 length: 14 amino acids.

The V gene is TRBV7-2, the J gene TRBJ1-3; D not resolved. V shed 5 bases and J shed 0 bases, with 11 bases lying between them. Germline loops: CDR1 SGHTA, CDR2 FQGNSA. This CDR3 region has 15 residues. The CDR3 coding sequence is TGTGCCAGCAGCAACAAACTGAGCTCTGGAAACACCATATATTTT. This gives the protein CASSNKLSSGNTIYF.

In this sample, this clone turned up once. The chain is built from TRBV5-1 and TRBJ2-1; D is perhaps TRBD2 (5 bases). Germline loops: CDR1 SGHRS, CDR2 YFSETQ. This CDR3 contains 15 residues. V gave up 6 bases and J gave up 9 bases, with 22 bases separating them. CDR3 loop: CASMVDDALGGEQFF. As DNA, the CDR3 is TGCGCCAGCATGGTAGACGATGCATTAGGAGGTGAGCAGTTCTTC. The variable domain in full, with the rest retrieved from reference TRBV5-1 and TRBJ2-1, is KAGVTQTPRYLIKTRGQQVTLSCSPISGHRSVSWYQQTPGQGLQFLFEYFSETQRNKGNFPGRFSGRQFSNSRSEMNVSTLELGDSALYLCASMVDDALGGEQFFGPGTRLTVL.

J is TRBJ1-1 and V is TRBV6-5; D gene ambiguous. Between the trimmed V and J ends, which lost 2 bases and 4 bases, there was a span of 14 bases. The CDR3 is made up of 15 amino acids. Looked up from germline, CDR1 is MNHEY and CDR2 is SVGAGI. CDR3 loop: CASSYAAYTSTEAFF. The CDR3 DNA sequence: TGTGCCAGCAGTTACGCGGCTTACACGAGCACTGAAGCTTTCTTT.

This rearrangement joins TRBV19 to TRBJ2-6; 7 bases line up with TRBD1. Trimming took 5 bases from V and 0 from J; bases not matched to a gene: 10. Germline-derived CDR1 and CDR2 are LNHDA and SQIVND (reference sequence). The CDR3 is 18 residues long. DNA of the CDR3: TGTGCCAGTAGTGGAGGAGGACAGGTCAACTCTGGGGCCAACGTCCTGACTTTC. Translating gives CASSGGGQVNSGANVLTF.

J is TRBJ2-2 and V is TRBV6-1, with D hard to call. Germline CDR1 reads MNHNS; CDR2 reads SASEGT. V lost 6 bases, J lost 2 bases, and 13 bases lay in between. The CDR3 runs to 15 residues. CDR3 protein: CASSFRGPNTGELFF. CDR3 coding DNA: TGTGCCAGCAGCTTTCGTGGACCCAACACCGGGGAGCTGTTTTTT.

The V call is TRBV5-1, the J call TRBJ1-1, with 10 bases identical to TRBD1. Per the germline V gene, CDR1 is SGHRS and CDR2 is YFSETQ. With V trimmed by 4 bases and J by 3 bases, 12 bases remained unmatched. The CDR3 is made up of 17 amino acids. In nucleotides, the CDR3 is TGCGCCAGCAGCCCCTACCGGACAGGGGGTGGGGACACTGAAGCTTTCTTT. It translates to CASSPYRTGGGDTEAFF.

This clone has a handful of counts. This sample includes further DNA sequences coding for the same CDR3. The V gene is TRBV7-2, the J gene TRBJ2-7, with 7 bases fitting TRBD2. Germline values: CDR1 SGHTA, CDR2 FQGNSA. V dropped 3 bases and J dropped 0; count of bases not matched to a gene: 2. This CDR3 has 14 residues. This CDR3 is CASSFGGSSYEQYF. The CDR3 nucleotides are TGTGCCAGCAGCTTCGGCGGGAGCTCCTACGAGCAGTACTTC. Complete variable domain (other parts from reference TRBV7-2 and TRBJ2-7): GAGVSQSPSNKVTEKGKDVELRCDPISGHTALYWYRQSLGQGLEFLIYFQGNSAPDKSGLPSDRFSAERTGGSVSTLTIQRTQQEDSAVYLCASSFGGSSYEQYFGPGTRLTVT.

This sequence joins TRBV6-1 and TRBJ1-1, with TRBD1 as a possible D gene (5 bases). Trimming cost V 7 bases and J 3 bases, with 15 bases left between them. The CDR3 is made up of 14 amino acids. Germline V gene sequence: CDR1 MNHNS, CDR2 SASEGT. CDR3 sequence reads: CASKYGLGDTEAFF. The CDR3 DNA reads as TGTGCCAGCAAGTACGGACTGGGGGACACTGAAGCTTTCTTT.

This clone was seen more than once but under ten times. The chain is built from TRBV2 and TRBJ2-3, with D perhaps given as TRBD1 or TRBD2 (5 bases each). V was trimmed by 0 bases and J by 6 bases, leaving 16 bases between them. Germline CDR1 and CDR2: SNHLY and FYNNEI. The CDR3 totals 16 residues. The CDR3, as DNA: TGTGCCAGCAGTGAAGCATCAGGGAGACCCCCCGATACGCAGTATTTT. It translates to CASSEASGRPPDTQYF. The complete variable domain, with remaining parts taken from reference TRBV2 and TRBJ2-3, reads EPEVTQTPSHQVTQMGQEVILRCVPISNHLYFYWYRQILGQKVEFLVSFYNNEISEKSEIFDDQFSVERPDGSNFTLKIRSTKLEDSAMYFCASSEASGRPPDTQYFGPGTRLTVL.

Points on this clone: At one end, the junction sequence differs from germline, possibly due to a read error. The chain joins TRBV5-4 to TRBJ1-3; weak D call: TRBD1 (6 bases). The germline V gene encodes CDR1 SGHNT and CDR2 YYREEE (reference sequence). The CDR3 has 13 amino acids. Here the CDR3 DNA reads TGTGCCAGCAGCTTTGGGGGCAGCGGACACCGGGATTTT. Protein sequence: CASSFGGSGHRDF.

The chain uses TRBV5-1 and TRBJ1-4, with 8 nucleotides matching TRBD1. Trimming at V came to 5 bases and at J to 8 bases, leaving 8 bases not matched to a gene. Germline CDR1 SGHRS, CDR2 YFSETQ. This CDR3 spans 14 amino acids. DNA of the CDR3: TGCGCCAGCAGTCAGGGGGCGCAAGGGGAAAAACTGTTTTTT. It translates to CASSQGAQGEKLFF.

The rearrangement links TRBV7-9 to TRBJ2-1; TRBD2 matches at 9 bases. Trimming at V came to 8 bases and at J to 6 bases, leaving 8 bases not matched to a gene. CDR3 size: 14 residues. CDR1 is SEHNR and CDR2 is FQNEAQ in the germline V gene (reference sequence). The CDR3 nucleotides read TGTGCCAGCGGCGGGAGGGCACTTCTCAATGAGCAGTTCTTC. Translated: CASGGRALLNEQFF.

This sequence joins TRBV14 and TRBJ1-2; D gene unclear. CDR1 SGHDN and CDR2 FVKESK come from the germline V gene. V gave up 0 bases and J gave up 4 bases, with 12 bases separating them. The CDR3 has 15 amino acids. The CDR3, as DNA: TGTGCCAGCAGCCAAGATATGGTCGGCGGCTATGGCTACACCTTC. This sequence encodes CASSQDMVGGYGYTF.

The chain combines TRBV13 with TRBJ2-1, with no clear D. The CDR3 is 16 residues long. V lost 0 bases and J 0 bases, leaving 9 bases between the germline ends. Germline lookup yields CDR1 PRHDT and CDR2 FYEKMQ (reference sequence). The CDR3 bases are TGTGCCAGCAGCTTAGGCCCCTGGAGCTCCTACAATGAGCAGTTCTTC. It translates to CASSLGPWSSYNEQFF.

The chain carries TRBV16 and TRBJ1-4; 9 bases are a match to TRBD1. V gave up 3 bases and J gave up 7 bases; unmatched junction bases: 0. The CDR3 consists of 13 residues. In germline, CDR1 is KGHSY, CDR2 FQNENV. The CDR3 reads CASSQDRGEKLFF. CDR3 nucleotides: TGTGCCAGCAGCCAGGACAGGGGTGAAAAACTGTTTTTT.

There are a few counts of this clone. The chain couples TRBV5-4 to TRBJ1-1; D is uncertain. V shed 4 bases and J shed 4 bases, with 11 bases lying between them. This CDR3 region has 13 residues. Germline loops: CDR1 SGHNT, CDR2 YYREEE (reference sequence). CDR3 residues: CASSRAGFTEAFF. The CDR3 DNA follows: TGTGCCAGCAGCCGCGCCGGGTTCACTGAAGCTTTCTTT.

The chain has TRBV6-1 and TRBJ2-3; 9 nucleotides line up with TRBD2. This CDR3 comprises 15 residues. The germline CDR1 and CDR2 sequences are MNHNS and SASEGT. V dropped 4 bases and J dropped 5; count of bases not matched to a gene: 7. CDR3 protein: CASSVKAGGLDTQYF. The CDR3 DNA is TGTGCCAGCAGTGTCAAGGCGGGGGGGTTAGATACGCAGTATTTT.